This TCR beta chain was sequenced in a study of blood T cell repertoires in COVID-19. The table came from immunoSEQ multiplex PCR; TCRdb's copy has only in-frame clones and leaves some out. This table has around 77,000 clones, about four fifths appearing once. This clone was counted many times. This TCR was recovered from a woman older than 75 with active or convalescent COVID-19. The source material was peripheral blood.

CDR3 sequence (DNA): TGTGCCAGCAGTTTGGACAGGGGTAATGAAAAACTGTTTTTT. It translates to CASSLDRGNEKLFF. The chain couples TRBV6-5 to TRBJ1-4; the match to TRBD1 covers 9 bases. Trimming at V came to 4 bases and at J to 4 bases, leaving 1 base not matched to a gene. This CDR3 comprises 14 residues. CDR1 is MNHEY and CDR2 is SVGAGI in the germline V gene.